Shown below are 25 T cell receptor beta chains from a single sample sequenced in a study of T cell responses to AZD1222 COVID-19 vaccine. Produced via immunoSEQ multiplex PCR; TCRdb's table is partial and in-frame only. The table includes 150,000 to 200,000 clones, nearly 95% detected once. The material was peripheral blood, obtained on day 0 of AZD1222 vaccination. These receptor sequences come from an adult in good health.

The chain carries TRBV5-5 and TRBJ1-3; maybe TRBD1 (6 bases). The germline V gene encodes CDR1 SGHKS and CDR2 YYEKEE (reference sequence). V gave up 2 bases and J gave up 0 bases, with 9 bases separating them. CDR3 length equals 15 residues. The chain's CDR3 is CASSFGGASGNTIYF. The CDR3 bases are TGTGCCAGCAGCTTCGGGGGGGCCTCTGGAAACACCATATATTTT.

The V gene is TRBV5-1, the J gene TRBJ2-7; 11 nucleotides agree with TRBD1. V shed 0 bases, J shed 3 bases, and the junction held 2 bases outside the gene matches. This CDR3 contains 15 residues. Germline CDR1 is SGHRS and CDR2 is YFSETQ. This chain's CDR3 is CASSLGTGGLYEQYF. CDR3 in DNA: TGCGCCAGCAGCTTGGGGACAGGGGGCCTCTACGAGCAGTACTTC.

This rearrangement joins TRBV4-2 to TRBJ1-6; no clear D. CDR1 LGHNA and CDR2 YNFKEQ come from the germline V gene. This CDR3 contains 16 residues. Trimming cost V 1 base and J 7 bases, with 14 bases left between them. The CDR3 sequence: CASSQVLGQANSPLHF. In DNA, the CDR3 is TGTGCCAGCAGCCAAGTCTTAGGGCAGGCCAATTCACCCCTCCACTTT.

This chain connects TRBV15 to TRBJ1-5; a weak D match, TRBD1 (6 bases). The length of the CDR3 is 14 residues. With 0 bases removed from V and 5 bases from J, the gap between germline ends came to 8 bases. Germline CDR1 reads LNHNV; CDR2 reads YYDKDF (reference sequence). The CDR3 region is CATSRDQGYQPQHF. DNA of the CDR3: TGTGCCACCAGCAGAGATCAGGGGTATCAGCCCCAGCATTTT.

This chain uses TRBV12-2 with TRBJ1-5. TRBV12-2 is deemed a pseudogene. The CDR3 loop spans 18 amino acids. The CDR3: CASRLEGLGEQEGQPQHF. CDR3 nucleotides: TGTGCAAGTCGCTTAGAAGGTTTAGGAGAGCAGGAAGGTCAGCCCCAGCATTTT.

The rearrangement joins TRBV19 to TRBJ2-1; no clear D. CDR1 is LNHDA, CDR2 SQIVND, per germline (reference sequence). Trimming removed 4 bases from V and 4 bases from J, with 8 bases in between. The CDR3 is 13 amino acids. CDR3 coding DNA: TGTGCCAGTAGTACTAGACTTTACAATGAGCAGTTCTTC. Its protein product is CASSTRLYNEQFF.

In this sample, this clone turned up a few times. V is TRBV7-9 and J is TRBJ2-7; D is undetermined. With 3 bases removed from V and 3 bases from J, the gap between germline ends came to 6 bases. Germline loops: CDR1 SEHNR, CDR2 FQNEAQ (reference sequence). CDR3 length: 12 amino acids. DNA for the CDR3: TGTGCCAGCAGCTTCGGATACTACGAGCAGTACTTC. As protein: CASSFGYYEQYF.

V gene TRBV19 combines with J gene TRBJ1-2; tentative D call: TRBD1 (5 bases). V lost 3 bases to trimming and J lost 5 bases, with 13 bases between them. Germline lookup yields CDR1 LNHDA and CDR2 SQIVND (reference sequence). The CDR3 contains 14 residues. In DNA form, the CDR3 reads TGTGCCAGTAGTATTCTGGGCCCAGGGTATGGCTACACCTTC. It specifies CASSILGPGYGYTF.

The chain employs TRBV18 and TRBJ2-3, with 8 bases aligning to TRBD2. CDR1 KGHSH and CDR2 LQKENI come from the germline V gene. This CDR3 spans 19 amino acids. V was pared by 4 bases and J by 1 base, with 16 bases of the junction left unmatched. The CDR3 sequence: CASSLLSLAGGLGTDTQYF. The DNA of the CDR3 is TGTGCCAGCTCACTTCTAAGCTTGGCGGGGGGTCTGGGCACAGATACGCAGTATTTT.

V and J are TRBV18 and TRBJ1-2, with TRBD1 matching 9 bases. The germline V gene has CDR1 KGHSH and CDR2 LQKENI. The CDR3 runs to 15 residues. Trimming cost V 3 bases and J 5 bases; bases outside gene matches: 7. The CDR3, as DNA: TGTGCCAGCTCACCTCGGACAGGGGACCGTTATGGCTACACCTTC. Its protein product is CASSPRTGDRYGYTF.

Concerning this clone itself: At one of its ends the junction is not consistent with the germline gene, which may arise from a read error. The rearrangement joins TRBV7-7 to TRBJ2-5; D gene ambiguous. Germline CDR1 is SSHAT and CDR2 is FNYEAQ (reference sequence). CDR3 size: 16 residues. CDR3 in amino acids: CASSLVGLGDQETQYF. In nucleotides, the CDR3 is TGTGCCAGCAGCTTAGTTGGTTTAGGAGACCAGGAGACCCAGTACTTC.

The CDR3 region is CASGPYRDTGELFF. The CDR3 DNA follows: TGTGCCAGCGGGCCGTACAGAGACACCGGGGAGCTGTTTTTT. The gene calls are TRBV28 and TRBJ2-2; D is unclear. Germline assignment: CDR1 MDHEN and CDR2 SYDVKM. This CDR3 is 14 amino acids long. The ends were cut back, 8 bases at V and 3 bases at J, with 13 bases in the middle.

This chain uses TRBV7-8 with TRBJ2-1; the D gene is possibly TRBD2 (5 bases). Germline-derived CDR1 and CDR2 are SGHVS and FQNEAQ. Between the trimmed V and J ends, which lost 0 bases and 6 bases, there was a span of 12 bases. This CDR3 comprises 15 residues. The CDR3 region is CASSLAGGRVNEQFF. The CDR3 DNA sequence: TGTGCCAGCAGCTTAGCTGGAGGCCGGGTCAATGAGCAGTTCTTC.

V usage is TRBV6-5 and J usage is TRBJ2-7, with 10 bases identical to TRBD1. The CDR3 is made up of 14 amino acids. CDR1 MNHEY and CDR2 SVGAGI come from the germline V gene. V was pared by 5 bases and J by 0 bases, with 1 base of the junction left unmatched. The CDR3 coding sequence is TGTGCCAGCAGTCGGACAGGGGGCTCCTACGAGCAGTACTTC. As protein: CASSRTGGSYEQYF.

Note on this clone: This same CDR3 is encoded by further DNA sequences in the sample. This chain uses TRBV19 with TRBJ1-5; no clear D gene. Germline lookup yields CDR1 LNHDA and CDR2 SQIVND (reference sequence). The CDR3 has 14 amino acids. V lost 1 base, J lost 2 bases, and 6 bases lay in between. The CDR3 is CASSIAGGNQPQHF. The CDR3 DNA follows: TGTGCCAGTAGTATAGCCGGGGGCAATCAGCCCCAGCATTTT.

The chain joins TRBV4-3 to TRBJ2-3; D not resolved. Germline CDR1 reads LGHNA; CDR2 reads YSLEER. Trimming took 4 bases from V and 6 from J, leaving 11 bases between them. CDR3 length: 13 amino acids. CDR3 DNA sequence: TGCGCCAGCAGCCGGAACTTCTACGATACGCAGTATTTT. Residues: CASSRNFYDTQYF.

The J gene is TRBJ1-6, the V gene TRBV15, with D possibly matching TRBD1 (5 bases). The V gene lost 1 base and the J gene lost 9 bases, with 10 bases spanning the gap. The CDR3 is 14 amino acids. Per the germline V gene, CDR1 is LNHNV and CDR2 is YYDKDF (reference sequence). The DNA of the CDR3 is TGTGCCACCAGCAGAGCGCAGGGAGGTTCACCCCTCCACTTT. Encoded protein: CATSRAQGGSPLHF.

This rearrangement joins TRBV5-4 to TRBJ2-7; D is uncertain. This CDR3 is built from 13 residues. V was pared by 4 bases and J by 0 bases, with 8 bases between. Germline loops: CDR1 SGHNT, CDR2 YYREEE (reference sequence). Here the CDR3 reads CASSTPSSYEQYF. The CDR3 DNA reads TGTGCCAGCAGCACTCCCAGCTCCTACGAGCAGTACTTC.

J is TRBJ1-2 and V is TRBV5-4; TRBD1 might be the D (6 bases). The V end was cut by 5 bases, the J end by 3 bases, with 17 bases between. Germline V gene sequence: CDR1 SGHNT, CDR2 YYREEE (reference sequence). The CDR3 contains 15 residues. CDR3: CASSSGNRDDYGYTF. The CDR3 region has the DNA TGTGCCAGCAGTTCGGGAAACAGGGACGACTATGGCTACACCTTC.

The chain recombines TRBV18 with TRBJ1-4; no firm D call. The CDR3 is made up of 12 amino acids. From germline, CDR1 is KGHSH and CDR2 LQKENI. Trimming shortened V by 6 bases and J by 7 bases, and 9 bases separated the two germline ends. CDR3 in DNA: TGTGCCAGCTCCCCATCGGGTGAAAAACTGTTTTTT. Amino acid sequence: CASSPSGEKLFF.

The CDR3, as DNA: TGTGCCAGCAGTTACGAGATGGGCTGGAGCAATCAGCCCCAGCATTTT. This gives the protein CASSYEMGWSNQPQHF. The rearrangement joins TRBV6-6 to TRBJ1-5; D unresolved. Trimming took off 2 bases at V and 1 base at J, with 12 bases between the two ends. Germline lookup yields CDR1 MNHNY and CDR2 SVGAGI (reference sequence). This CDR3 is 16 amino acids long.

The chain combines TRBV19 with TRBJ1-2; TRBD1 aligns across 10 bases. Germline CDR1 reads LNHDA; CDR2 reads SQIVND (reference sequence). The J segment lost 8 bases and the V segment lost 5 bases, leaving 8 bases of the junction unmatched. The CDR3 has 14 amino acids. Written as DNA, the CDR3 is TGTGCCAGTAGTCCGGGACAGGGGAAAGGAGGCTACACCTTC. The encoded protein is CASSPGQGKGGYTF.

This clone was seen only once. This chain uses TRBV5-5 with TRBJ2-2; D not resolved. Trimming shortened V by 0 bases and J by 4 bases, and 7 bases separated the two germline ends. The CDR3 consists of 14 residues. The germline CDR1 and CDR2 sequences are SGHKS and YYEKEE (reference sequence). CDR3 bases: TGTGCCAGCAGCTTGGGGGTGGGCACCGGGGAGCTGTTTTTT. This sequence encodes CASSLGVGTGELFF.

The chain joins TRBV3-1 (or the pseudogene TRBV3-2) to TRBJ2-5, with D tentatively TRBD2 (7 bases). Germline V gives CDR1 LGHDT, CDR2 YNNKEL (reference sequence). Trimming removed 1 base at V and 5 bases at J, with 17 bases between. The CDR3 spans 16 residues. For the CDR3, the DNA is TGTGCCAGCAGCCAAGGTGGCTGGGGGGGCGGGGAGACCCAGTACTTC. Translation: CASSQGGWGGGETQYF.

J is TRBJ1-1 and V is TRBV19; no clear D. Trimming left V 6 bases short and J 10 bases short, with 18 bases between. The CDR3 totals 13 residues. The germline V gene encodes CDR1 LNHDA and CDR2 SQIVND (reference sequence). CDR3 in amino acids: CASRADAQRGAFF. The CDR3 DNA reads TGTGCCAGTAGGGCGGACGCCCAACGGGGAGCTTTCTTT.